The rows below give T cell receptor beta chains drawn from one sample of a study of regulatory T cells in long-lasting Graves disease. MiXCR, applied by TCRdb to the multiplex PCR reads, yields one record per CDR3 protein. The repertoire holds roughly 400,000 distinct CDR3 sequences, with over 12% as singletons. The same sample was also used in a study of T cells in Graves' hyperthyroidism and ophthalmopathy.

This specimen was peripheral blood mononuclear cells (PBMCs), taken at new diagnosis, from a patient treated with antithyroid drugs. Receptors originate from a middle-aged woman with Graves disease. CDR3s include the opening cysteine and the closing phenylalanine or tryptophan. A D gene is named only where the DNA matches it firmly. Clone size is not always given. Where it is, it says once, few, many or a class for expanded clones.

clone_size j_call d_call v_call cdr3_nt cdr3_aa
many TRBJ2-1 TRBD2 TRBV7-2 TGTGCCAGCAGCGCCCTCGGAGCGGGAGAAGGTCCCTACAATGAGCAGTTCTTC CASSALGAGEGPYNEQFF
few TRBJ2-1 TRBD2 TRBV4-3 TGCGCCAGCAGCCAAGATCCGCAGGTCCCAGGCGGGAGAACGAATGAGCAGTTCTTC CASSQDPQVPGGRTNEQFF
many TRBJ2-5 NA TRBV7-8 TGTGCCAGCAGCTTAGCGAGACGGGATGCGGAGACCCAGTACTTC CASSLARRDAETQYF
few TRBJ1-2 NA TRBV6-1 TGTGCCAGCCGTGAGACACCTAACTATGGCTACACCTTC CASRETPNYGYTF
many TRBJ2-5 NA TRBV12-3/TRBV12-4 TGTGCCAGCAGTCCGCCAGGAGGGATAGAGACCCAGTACTTC CASSPPGGIETQYF
NA TRBJ2-3 NA TRBV6-2/TRBV6-3 TGTGCCAGCAAAGAGTTGGCTAGCACAGATACGCAGTATTTT CASKELASTDTQYF
many TRBJ1-1 NA TRBV3-1 TGTGCCAGCAGCCATCCACCGCTCAACACTGAAGCTTTCTTT CASSHPPLNTEAFF
once TRBJ1-1 NA TRBV29-1 TGCAGCGTTGTCAAACAACGGAACACTGAAGCTTTCTTT CSVVKQRNTEAFF
NA TRBJ1-4 NA TRBV4-3 TGCGCCAGCAGCCAAGATCAGGGGTACGGAGGGGTGAATGAAAAACTGTTTTTT CASSQDQGYGGVNEKLFF
many TRBJ2-1 TRBD2 TRBV7-8 TGTGCCAGCAGCTTAGTGGGGGGGTTAGCGGAGAAATCCTACAATGAGCAGTTCTTC CASSLVGGLAEKSYNEQFF
NA TRBJ2-7 TRBD1 TRBV5-1 TGCGCCAGCAGCCAAAGTACCGACAGGGGCGAAGAGCAGTACTTC CASSQSTDRGEEQYF
many TRBJ1-1 TRBD1 TRBV5-1 TGTGCCAGCAGCTCAACAGGGGGCATGAACACTGAAGCTTTCTTT CASSSTGGMNTEAFF
few TRBJ2-1 TRBD1 TRBV4-1 TGCGCCAGCAGCCCGATGCCGGGACAGACCTACAATGAGCAGTTCTTC CASSPMPGQTYNEQFF
many TRBJ2-7 NA TRBV18 TGTGCCAGCTCACCACGGGAGGACGAGCAGTACTTC CASSPREDEQYF
many TRBJ2-7 TRBD1 TRBV6-1 TGTGCCAGCAGACCGAGACAGGGGGCCTACGAGCAGTACTTC CASRPRQGAYEQYF
many TRBJ2-2 TRBD2 TRBV12-3/TRBV12-4 TGTGCCAGCAGTTTTAGCGGGAGGACCGGGGAGCTGTTTTTT CASSFSGRTGELFF
many TRBJ2-1 NA TRBV11-3 TGTGCCAGCAGCTTCGGCTCGGGGGTAGGTAATGAGCAGTTCTTC CASSFGSGVGNEQFF
many TRBJ2-7 NA TRBV14 TGTGCCAGCAGCCCGACCGGGAACAGCCGTTACGAGCAGTACTTC CASSPTGNSRYEQYF
NA TRBJ2-4 NA TRBV19 TGTGCCAGTACAAACACAGGGCATGGGAACATTCAGTACTTC CASTNTGHGNIQYF
many TRBJ2-5 TRBD2 TRBV29-1 TGCAGCGTTGCTTTACTAGCGGGAGTAGGGCACGGGGAGACCCAGTACTTC CSVALLAGVGHGETQYF
few TRBJ1-3 TRBD1 TRBV5-1 TGCGCCAGCAGCACGGACAGGCTCTCTGGAAACACCATATATTTT CASSTDRLSGNTIYF
many TRBJ2-5 TRBD2 TRBV12-3/TRBV12-4 TGTGCCACCAAGACTAGCGGACAAGAGACCCAGTACTTC CATKTSGQETQYF
NA TRBJ2-1 TRBD1 TRBV13 TGTACCAGCAGCTTGACAGGGGACCATGAGCAGTTCTTC CTSSLTGDHEQFF
many TRBJ1-6 NA TRBV3-1 TGTGCCAGCAGCCAAGATAGGGTACAGGGAAATTCACCCCTCCACTTT CASSQDRVQGNSPLHF
many TRBJ2-3 NA TRBV12-3/TRBV12-4 TGTGCCAGCACCCACAGGGCCACAGATACGCAGTATTTT CASTHRATDTQYF
many TRBJ2-7 TRBD2 TRBV7-6 TGTGCCAGCAGCTCCGCCCCGGGACTAGCGGGAGGACGGTCCTACGAGCAGTACTTC CASSSAPGLAGGRSYEQYF
many TRBJ1-4 NA TRBV12-3/TRBV12-4 TGTGCCAGCAGTTCCGGGTCTTCGAATGAAAAACTGTTTTTT CASSSGSSNEKLFF
many TRBJ2-2 TRBD2 TRBV12-3/TRBV12-4 TGTGCCAGCACCCCGACTAGCGGGGGCACCGGGGAGCTGTTTTTT CASTPTSGGTGELFF
NA TRBJ2-7 TRBD2 TRBV30 TGTGCCTGGAGTTTCGGGACTAGCGGGAGTTACGAGCAGTACTTC CAWSFGTSGSYEQYF
many TRBJ2-2 NA TRBV6-1 TGTGCCAGCAGTGAAGACAGGGTTTGGACCGGGGAGCTGTTTTTT CASSEDRVWTGELFF
many TRBJ2-7 NA TRBV11-2 TGTGCCAGCAGACCGACAGACCGTTACGAGCAGTACTTC CASRPTDRYEQYF
many TRBJ1-6 TRBD1 TRBV12-3/TRBV12-4 TGTGCCAGCACCGAGGACAGGGGGGGTCATAATTCACCCCTCCACTTT CASTEDRGGHNSPLHF
many TRBJ1-2 TRBD1 TRBV5-1 TGCGCCAGCAGCTTGGCACAGGGGGTTGACTATGGCTACACCTTC CASSLAQGVDYGYTF
few TRBJ2-3 NA TRBV15 TGTGCCACCAGCAGAGGGGGGTTTAGCACAGATACGCAGTATTTT CATSRGGFSTDTQYF
many TRBJ1-2 NA TRBV3-1 TGTGCCAGCAGCCGAAGAGGGATTTACAACTATGGCTACACCTTC CASSRRGIYNYGYTF
NA TRBJ2-1 NA TRBV5-1 TGCGCCAGCTTCAGCACTAGCTCCCACAATGAGCAGTTCTTC CASFSTSSHNEQFF
NA TRBJ2-1 NA TRBV9 TGTGCCAGCAGCTCCGCCGGGACACGAGGTTTGAATGAGCAGTTCTTC CASSSAGTRGLNEQFF
NA TRBJ2-7 NA TRBV28 TGTGCCAGCAGTGAAAGCGCCTACGAGCAGTACTTC CASSESAYEQYF
many TRBJ2-5 TRBD1 TRBV20-1 TGCAGTGCTGCCGGGACAGCACAAGAGACCCAGTACTTC CSAAGTAQETQYF
NA TRBJ1-5 NA TRBV12-3/TRBV12-4 TGTGCCAGCAGTTTGACCTGGGGCCAGCCCCAGCATTTT CASSLTWGQPQHF
many TRBJ2-7 TRBD2 TRBV2 TGTGCCAGCAGTGGGGTTGACGGGAGGTTCCACGAGCAGTACTTC CASSGVDGRFHEQYF
many TRBJ2-1 NA TRBV20-1 TGCAGTGCTAGAGCGGATACCTACAATGAGCAGTTCTTC CSARADTYNEQFF
many TRBJ2-7 NA TRBV11-2 TGTGCCAGCAGCTCCCCCCGACTGAACCCCTCCTACGAGCAGTACTTC CASSSPRLNPSYEQYF
many TRBJ2-7 TRBD1 TRBV28 TGTGCCAGCAGTTGGAGACAGGGGGCGATTCCCTACGAGCAGTACTTC CASSWRQGAIPYEQYF
many TRBJ2-2 NA TRBV3-1 TGTGCCAGCAATGATGGCCTAGCTGGTACCGGGGAGCTGTTTTTT CASNDGLAGTGELFF
NA TRBJ2-5 NA TRBV6-1 TGTGCCAGCAGCTCACACAGGGGGGGAGAGACCCAGTACTTC CASSSHRGGETQYF
many TRBJ1-5 NA TRBV12-3/TRBV12-4 TGTGCCAGCAGGCCCGGGGGAGGGGGTGGGAATCAGCCCCAGCATTTT CASRPGGGGGNQPQHF
many TRBJ2-2 NA TRBV12-3/TRBV12-4 TGTGCCAGCAGTTTCGTGGGGGGCACCGGGGAGCTGTTTTTT CASSFVGGTGELFF
NA TRBJ2-5 TRBD2 TRBV7-9 TGTGCCAGCAGCAAGGGAGGGAACCAAGAGACCCAGTACTTC CASSKGGNQETQYF